This T cell receptor (beta chain) was found in a study of shared clonotypes between healthy human individuals. The repertoire was sequenced with immunoSEQ multiplex PCR; TCRdb's copy has only in-frame clones and lacks some. The sample holds approximately 1,500,000 clones, approximately 98% seen once. The germline gives CDR1 SNHLY, CDR2 FYNNEI. The CDR3 is 12 residues long. General study points: About 5% of naive CD4 clonotypes were common to a few donors.

For this clone: Its antigen is unknown.

This receptor was identified in a man aged 25-40 years in good health. V gene TRBV2 combines with J gene TRBJ2-5, with a weak D call TRBD1 (5 bases). The J call could be wrong; TRBJ2-7 is a better fit for the DNA end. The sequencing input was naive CD4+ T cells sorted from blood. The subset denotes: CD45RA+ positively selected. The DNA for the CDR3 is TGTGCCAGCAATCAGGGCACCTACGAGCAGTACTTC. Translated, it gives CASNQGTYEQYF.